The 14 T cell receptor beta chains in this list originate from one sample, sequenced in a study of CD8 T cells in ankylosing spondylitis. Study-wide points: One TCR beta motif, made up of eight or nine highly homologous variants, appeared characteristic of ankylosing spondylitis blood.

TCRdb analysed the 5' RACE reads with MiXCR anew, one entry per CDR3 protein. In the table there are 220,000 or so distinct CDR3 sequences, about 18% of which are singletons. Their cognate antigens are unknown. The sample consisted of blood, either unsorted or a sorted T cell fraction (not recorded which). All receptors come from a male donor with ankylosing spondylitis.

This chain joins TRBV7-9 and TRBJ2-7; D remains ambiguous. Germline lookup yields CDR1 SEHNR and CDR2 FQNEAQ (reference sequence). Trimming removed 11 bases at V and 0 bases at J, with 17 bases between. The CDR3 is 14 residues long. The CDR3 reads CAGTSLKHSYEQYF. For the CDR3, the DNA is TGTGCCGGCACTTCCCTTAAGCACTCCTACGAGCAGTACTTC.

This clonotype was picked up a small number of times. The genes are TRBV4-1 and TRBJ1-1; weak D call: TRBD1 (5 bases). V lost 0 bases to trimming and J lost 4 bases, with 9 bases between them. This CDR3 is 14 amino acids long. Germline V lookup: CDR1 MGHRA, CDR2 YSYEKL. CDR3 loop: CASSQDGAGTEAFF. The CDR3 coding sequence is TGCGCCAGCAGCCAAGATGGGGCGGGCACTGAAGCTTTCTTT.

The chain carries TRBV14 and TRBJ1-2; weak D call: TRBD1 (5 bases). Germline V gene sequence: CDR1 SGHDN, CDR2 FVKESK. Trimming cost V 1 base and J 6 bases, with 15 bases left between them. The CDR3 has 15 residues. CDR3 protein: CASSQVPQGLDGYTF. DNA of the CDR3: TGTGCCAGCAGCCAAGTTCCCCAGGGCCTGGATGGCTACACCTTC.

The gene calls are TRBV12-3 or TRBV12-4 and TRBJ2-7; 9 positions match TRBD1. This CDR3 spans 14 amino acids. The junction had 4 bases not matched to a gene; V was cut back by 4 bases and J by 3 bases. CDR3 loop: CASSSGTGNYEQYF. In nucleotides, the CDR3 is TGTGCCAGCAGTTCGGGGACAGGGAACTACGAGCAGTACTTC.

J is TRBJ2-3 and V is TRBV7-3; either TRBD1 or TRBD2 may supply D (5 bases each). Germline V gives CDR1 SGHTA, CDR2 FQGTGA. The V and J ends lost 2 bases and 4 bases respectively, with 13 bases between them. The CDR3 runs 15 residues. The CDR3 DNA follows: TGTGCCAGCAGCTTAGGAGGTTGGGGCCCAGATACGCAGTATTTT. As protein: CASSLGGWGPDTQYF.

Only a few counts were recorded for this clonotype. The rearrangement links TRBV11-2 to TRBJ2-2; 8 bases map to TRBD2. Per the germline V gene, CDR1 is SGHAT and CDR2 is FQNNGV. With V trimmed by 2 bases and J by 4 bases, 6 bases remained unmatched. The CDR3 sequence is 16 residues long. In nucleotides, the CDR3 is TGTGCCAGCAGCTTAAGGGCGGGGGGACCCACCGGGGAGCTGTTTTTT. Protein product: CASSLRAGGPTGELFF.

The V call is TRBV12-3 or TRBV12-4, the J call TRBJ2-7, with 7 bases aligning to TRBD2. This CDR3 contains 16 residues. The ends lost 2 bases at V and 0 bases at J; junction bases unmatched: 7. CDR3 sequence reads: CASSLLVGGSSYEQYF. In DNA form, the CDR3 reads TGTGCCAGCAGTTTATTAGTGGGAGGGTCCTCCTACGAGCAGTACTTC.

Here the CDR3 reads CASSFGGEENEQFF. As DNA, the CDR3 is TGTGCCAGCAGCTTTGGGGGGGAAGAGAATGAGCAGTTCTTC. The rearrangement uses TRBV5-6 and TRBJ2-1, with 7 nucleotides matching TRBD2. V gave up 2 bases and J gave up 7 bases; unmatched junction bases: 6. This CDR3 has 14 residues. Per the germline V gene, CDR1 is SGHDT and CDR2 is YYEEEE.

This chain links TRBV2 with TRBJ1-1, with D possibly being TRBD1 (6 bases). The CDR3 extends over 17 amino acids. Germline-derived CDR1 and CDR2 are SNHLY and FYNNEI. Trimming took off 3 bases at V and 0 bases at J, with 17 bases between the two ends. CDR3 residues: CASSETGDYYLNTEAFF. Here the CDR3 DNA reads TGTGCCAGCAGTGAGACAGGTGACTACTATCTGAACACTGAAGCTTTCTTT.

The chain joins TRBV13 to TRBJ2-1, with D unresolved. This CDR3 is built from 13 residues. CDR1 and CDR2 (germline): PRHDT, FYEKMQ (reference sequence). The germline V and J ends were trimmed by 4 bases and 12 bases, with 16 bases remaining between them. The CDR3 coding sequence is TGTGCCAGCAGCTCCGACACTATCGACATGCAGTTCTTC. This encodes CASSSDTIDMQFF.

This clonotype has a handful of counts. The chain combines TRBV29-1 with TRBJ2-7, with 8 bases identical to TRBD2. The junction had 6 bases not matched to a gene; V was cut back by 0 bases and J by 2 bases. CDR1 is SQVTM and CDR2 is ANQGSEA in the germline V gene. This CDR3 spans 15 amino acids. The CDR3 sequence: CSVEDPERETYEQYF. DNA for the CDR3: TGCAGCGTTGAAGACCCCGAGCGGGAGACCTACGAGCAGTACTTC.

This clonotype occurred a few times. The gene calls are TRBV12-3 or TRBV12-4 and TRBJ2-1, with TRBD2 matching over 9 bases. V shed 6 bases, J shed 5 bases, and the junction held 14 bases outside the gene matches. This CDR3 region has 17 residues. The CDR3 DNA follows: TGTGCCAGCAGCCCAGGGGGGTATAGCGGGGGTAACAATGAGCAGTTCTTC. It specifies CASSPGGYSGGNNEQFF.

The chain has TRBV3-1 and TRBJ1-3; D gene unclear. Per the germline V gene, CDR1 is LGHDT and CDR2 is YNNKEL (reference sequence). The V end was cut by 2 bases, the J end by 7 bases, with 9 bases between. The CDR3 spans 13 residues. The CDR3 DNA sequence: TGTGCCAGCAGCCAATTCTCCCCCAACACCATATATTTT. Residues: CASSQFSPNTIYF.

The V call is TRBV19, the J call TRBJ2-1; 9 bases line up with TRBD1. The CDR3 is made up of 15 amino acids. Unmatched junction bases numbered 4, after V lost 1 base and J lost 6 bases. Germline V gene sequence: CDR1 LNHDA, CDR2 SQIVND (reference sequence). The CDR3 sequence is CASSIGTGAPNEQFF. The DNA for the CDR3 is TGTGCCAGTAGTATAGGGACAGGGGCCCCCAATGAGCAGTTCTTC. The full variable domain, with the rest looked up from reference TRBV19 and TRBJ2-1, is DGGITQSPKYLFRKEGQNVTLSCEQNLNHDAMYWYRQDPGQGLRLIYYSQIVNDFQKGDIAEGYSVSREKKESFPLTVTSAQKNPTAFYLCASSIGTGAPNEQFFGPGTRLTVL.